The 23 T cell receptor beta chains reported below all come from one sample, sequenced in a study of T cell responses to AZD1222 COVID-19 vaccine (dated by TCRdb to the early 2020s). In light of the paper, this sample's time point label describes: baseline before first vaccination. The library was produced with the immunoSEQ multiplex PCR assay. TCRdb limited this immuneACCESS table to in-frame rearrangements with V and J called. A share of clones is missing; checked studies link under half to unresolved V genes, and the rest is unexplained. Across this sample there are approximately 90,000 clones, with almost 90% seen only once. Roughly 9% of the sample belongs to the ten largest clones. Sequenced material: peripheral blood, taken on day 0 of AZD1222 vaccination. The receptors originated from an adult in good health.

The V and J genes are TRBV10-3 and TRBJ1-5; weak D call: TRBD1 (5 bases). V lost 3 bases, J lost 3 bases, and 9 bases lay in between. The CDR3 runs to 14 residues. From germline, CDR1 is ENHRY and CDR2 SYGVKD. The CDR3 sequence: CAISEGTDNQPQHF. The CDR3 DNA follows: TGTGCCATCAGTGAAGGGACGGACAATCAGCCCCAGCATTTT.

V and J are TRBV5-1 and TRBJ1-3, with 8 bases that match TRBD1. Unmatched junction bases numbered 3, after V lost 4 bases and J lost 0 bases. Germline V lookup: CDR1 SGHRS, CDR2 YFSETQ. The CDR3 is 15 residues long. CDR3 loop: CASSEGTGSGNTIYF. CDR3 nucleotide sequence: TGCGCCAGCAGCGAAGGGACAGGCTCTGGAAACACCATATATTTT.

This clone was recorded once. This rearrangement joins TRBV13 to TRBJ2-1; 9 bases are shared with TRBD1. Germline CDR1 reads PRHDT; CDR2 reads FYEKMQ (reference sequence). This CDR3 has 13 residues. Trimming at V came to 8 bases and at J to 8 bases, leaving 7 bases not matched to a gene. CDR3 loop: CASQHRDRDEQFF. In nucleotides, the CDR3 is TGTGCCAGCCAACACCGGGACAGGGATGAGCAGTTCTTC.

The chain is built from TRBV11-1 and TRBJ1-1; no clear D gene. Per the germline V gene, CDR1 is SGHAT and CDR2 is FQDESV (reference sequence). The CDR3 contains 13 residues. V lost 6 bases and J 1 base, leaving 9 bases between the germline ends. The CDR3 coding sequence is TGTGCCAGCAGTCATCGGAGGAACACTGAAGCTTTCTTT. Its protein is CASSHRRNTEAFF.

The CDR3 spells CASNSQGYNSPLHF. The CDR3 region has the DNA TGTGCCAGCAACTCTCAGGGGTATAATTCACCCCTCCACTTT. The chain employs TRBV7-9 and TRBJ1-6; the D gene is possibly TRBD1 (6 bases). Looked up from germline, CDR1 is SEHNR and CDR2 is FQNEAQ (reference sequence). Trimming stripped 7 bases from V and 4 bases from J, with 11 bases between. This CDR3 has 14 amino acids.

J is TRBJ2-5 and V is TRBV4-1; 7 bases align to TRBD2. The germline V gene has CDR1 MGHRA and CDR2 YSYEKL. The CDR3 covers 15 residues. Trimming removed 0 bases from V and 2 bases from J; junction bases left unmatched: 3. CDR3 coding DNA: TGCGCCAGCAGCCAAGACCAAGCGGGGCAAGAGACCCAGTACTTC. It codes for CASSQDQAGQETQYF.

CDR3 coding DNA: TGTGCCAGCTGGGGGAGGGGGGATTCACCCCTCCACTTT. This gives the protein CASWGRGDSPLHF. The chain uses TRBV6-5 and TRBJ1-6, with D possibly being TRBD1 (6 bases). CDR1 MNHEY and CDR2 SVGAGI come from the germline V gene. This CDR3 comprises 13 residues. V was pared by 8 bases and J by 8 bases, with 13 bases between.

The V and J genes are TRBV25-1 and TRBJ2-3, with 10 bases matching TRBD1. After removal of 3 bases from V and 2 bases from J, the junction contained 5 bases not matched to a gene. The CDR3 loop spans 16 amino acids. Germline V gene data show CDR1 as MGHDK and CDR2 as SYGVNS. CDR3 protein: CASSDPGQGDTDTQYF. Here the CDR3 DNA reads TGTGCCAGCAGTGATCCTGGACAGGGGGACACAGATACGCAGTATTTT.

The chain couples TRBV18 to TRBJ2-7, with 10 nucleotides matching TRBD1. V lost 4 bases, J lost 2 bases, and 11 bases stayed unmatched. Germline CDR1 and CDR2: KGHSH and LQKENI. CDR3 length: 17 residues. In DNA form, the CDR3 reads TGTGCCAGCTCACGCACACCGGGACAGGGGTCGACCTACGAGCAGTACTTC. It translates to CASSRTPGQGSTYEQYF.

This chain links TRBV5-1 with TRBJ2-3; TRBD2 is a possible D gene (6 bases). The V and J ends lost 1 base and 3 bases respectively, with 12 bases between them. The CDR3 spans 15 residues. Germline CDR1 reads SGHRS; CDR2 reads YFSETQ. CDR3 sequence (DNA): TGCGCCAGCAGCTTGAGGTTCGGGGGAACAGATACGCAGTATTTT. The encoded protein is CASSLRFGGTDTQYF. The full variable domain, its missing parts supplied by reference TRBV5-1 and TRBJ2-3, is KAGVTQTPRYLIKTRGQQVTLSCSPISGHRSVSWYQQTPGQGLQFLFEYFSETQRNKGNFPGRFSGRQFSNSRSEMNVSTLELGDSALYLCASSLRFGGTDTQYFGPGTRLTVL.

The CDR3 spells CASTNPGLGEETQYF. The CDR3 DNA reads as TGCGCCAGCACGAACCCGGGACTAGGAGAAGAGACCCAGTACTTC. This chain connects TRBV5-1 to TRBJ2-5, with 8 bases aligning to TRBD2. The CDR3 is 15 amino acids. Germline values: CDR1 SGHRS, CDR2 YFSETQ. The J segment lost 3 bases and the V segment lost 6 bases, leaving 10 bases of the junction unmatched.

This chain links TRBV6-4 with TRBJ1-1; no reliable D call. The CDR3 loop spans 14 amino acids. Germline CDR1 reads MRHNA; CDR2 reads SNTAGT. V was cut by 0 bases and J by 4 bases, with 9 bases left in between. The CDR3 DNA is TGTGCCAGCAGTGACTCCGGCAGTTCCACTGAAGCTTTCTTT. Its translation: CASSDSGSSTEAFF.

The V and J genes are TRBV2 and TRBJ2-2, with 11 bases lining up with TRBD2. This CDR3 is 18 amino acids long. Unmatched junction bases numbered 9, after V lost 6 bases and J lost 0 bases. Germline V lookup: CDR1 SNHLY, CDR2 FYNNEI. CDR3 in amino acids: CASSFFLAGGSNTGELFF. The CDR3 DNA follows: TGTGCCAGCAGCTTTTTCCTAGCGGGGGGATCGAACACCGGGGAGCTGTTTTTT.

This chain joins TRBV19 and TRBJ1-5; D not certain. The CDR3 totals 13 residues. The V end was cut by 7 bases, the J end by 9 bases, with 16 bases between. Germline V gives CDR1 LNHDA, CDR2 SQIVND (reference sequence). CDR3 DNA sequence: TGTGCCAGTAACTCACAGTCAGCGATGCCCCAGCATTTT. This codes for CASNSQSAMPQHF.

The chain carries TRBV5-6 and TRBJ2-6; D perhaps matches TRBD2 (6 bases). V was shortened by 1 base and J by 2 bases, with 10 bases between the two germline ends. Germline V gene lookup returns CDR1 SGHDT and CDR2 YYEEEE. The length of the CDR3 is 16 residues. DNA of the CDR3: TGTGCCAGCAGCTTGTTGGGGGGAACTGGGGCCAACGTCCTGACTTTC. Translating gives CASSLLGGTGANVLTF.

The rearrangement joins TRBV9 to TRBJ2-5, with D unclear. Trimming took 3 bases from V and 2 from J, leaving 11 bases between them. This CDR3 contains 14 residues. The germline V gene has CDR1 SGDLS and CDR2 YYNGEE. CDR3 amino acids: CASSERRNQETQYF. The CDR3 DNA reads TGTGCCAGCAGCGAACGACGGAATCAAGAGACCCAGTACTTC.

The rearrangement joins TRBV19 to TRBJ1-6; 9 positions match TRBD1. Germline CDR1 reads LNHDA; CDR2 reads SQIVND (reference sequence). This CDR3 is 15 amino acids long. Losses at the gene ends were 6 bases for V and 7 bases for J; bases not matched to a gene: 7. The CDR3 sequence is CASRADRGLNSPLHF. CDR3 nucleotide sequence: TGTGCCAGTAGGGCGGACAGGGGCTTGAATTCACCCCTCCACTTT.

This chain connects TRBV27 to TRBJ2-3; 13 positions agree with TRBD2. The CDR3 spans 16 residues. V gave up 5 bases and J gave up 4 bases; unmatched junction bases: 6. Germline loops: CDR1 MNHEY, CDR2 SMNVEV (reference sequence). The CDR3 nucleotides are TGTGCCAGCAGTCGACTAGCGGGGGGCCAGCCAGATACGCAGTATTTT. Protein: CASSRLAGGQPDTQYF.

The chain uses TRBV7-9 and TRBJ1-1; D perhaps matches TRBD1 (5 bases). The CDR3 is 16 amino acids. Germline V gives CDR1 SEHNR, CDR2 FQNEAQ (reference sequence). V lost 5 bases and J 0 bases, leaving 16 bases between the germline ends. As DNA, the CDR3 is TGTGCCAGCAGCCCCGAAGGGGCGGGATTGAACACTGAAGCTTTCTTT. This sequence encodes CASSPEGAGLNTEAFF.

The CDR3 region is CATSDQGAYYNEQFF. The CDR3 DNA follows: TGTGCCACCAGTGATCAGGGGGCTTATTACAATGAGCAGTTCTTC. V usage is TRBV24-1 and J usage is TRBJ2-1; 8 bases align to TRBD1. The CDR3 is 15 residues long. Per the germline V gene, CDR1 is KGHDR and CDR2 is SFDVKD. V lost 3 bases and J lost 4; bases outside the gene matches: 4.

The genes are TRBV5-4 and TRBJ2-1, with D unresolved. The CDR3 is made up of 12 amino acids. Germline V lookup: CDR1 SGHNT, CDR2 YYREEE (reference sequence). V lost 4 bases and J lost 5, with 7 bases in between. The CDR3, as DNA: TGTGCCAGCAGCCTTGATCACAATGAGCAGTTCTTC. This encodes CASSLDHNEQFF.

CDR3 residues: CASSRGGGGGEAFF. The CDR3 DNA is TGTGCCAGCAGCAGAGGGGGGGGTGGCGGTGAAGCTTTCTTT. This chain connects TRBV3-1 (or the pseudogene TRBV3-2) to TRBJ1-1; tentatively, D is TRBD1 (6 bases). Trimming pared 5 bases from V and 7 bases from J, leaving 17 bases between. The germline V gene encodes CDR1 LGHDT and CDR2 YNNKEL (reference sequence). The CDR3 totals 14 residues.

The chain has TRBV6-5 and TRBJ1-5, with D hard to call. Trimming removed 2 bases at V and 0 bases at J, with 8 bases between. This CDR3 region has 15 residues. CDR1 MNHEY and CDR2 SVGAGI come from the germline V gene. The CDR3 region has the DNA TGTGCCAGCAGTTACGGTCACAATAGCAATCAGCCCCAGCATTTT. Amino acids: CASSYGHNSNQPQHF.